This T cell receptor beta chain was recorded in a study of cytomegalovirus exposure and HLA in healthy donors. The study, taken as a whole, reports: Later analysis revealed greater clonal expansion in HLA-associated TCR beta chains than in equally common others. Later, TCR association rates were found to vary by HLA locus, highest for DRB1 and lowest for HLA-C. Researchers reported from a later analysis that most CMV-associated TCR beta chains appeared HLA-restricted.

This CDR3 has 13 residues. V lost 7 bases and J lost 1, with 10 bases in between. The germline V gene has CDR1 SQVTM and CDR2 ANQGSEA. This clone showed up just once. Its antigen is undetermined. Vbeta (60) and Jbeta (13) primers were used in the PCR. Sequencing was performed with immunoSEQ multiplex PCR; in TCRdb, only in-frame clones are kept and a portion is missing. The sample holds about 180,000 clones; around 80% are singletons and the top ten take 1.5%. The chain carries TRBV29-1 and TRBJ2-2; TRBD2 might be the D (5 bases). The sequence was obtained from a middle-aged man in good health and CMV-seronegative. The sample was PBMCs. This chain's CDR3 is CSAFGVNTGELFF. CDR3 nucleotides: TGCAGCGCCTTCGGGGTGAACACCGGGGAGCTGTTTTTT.